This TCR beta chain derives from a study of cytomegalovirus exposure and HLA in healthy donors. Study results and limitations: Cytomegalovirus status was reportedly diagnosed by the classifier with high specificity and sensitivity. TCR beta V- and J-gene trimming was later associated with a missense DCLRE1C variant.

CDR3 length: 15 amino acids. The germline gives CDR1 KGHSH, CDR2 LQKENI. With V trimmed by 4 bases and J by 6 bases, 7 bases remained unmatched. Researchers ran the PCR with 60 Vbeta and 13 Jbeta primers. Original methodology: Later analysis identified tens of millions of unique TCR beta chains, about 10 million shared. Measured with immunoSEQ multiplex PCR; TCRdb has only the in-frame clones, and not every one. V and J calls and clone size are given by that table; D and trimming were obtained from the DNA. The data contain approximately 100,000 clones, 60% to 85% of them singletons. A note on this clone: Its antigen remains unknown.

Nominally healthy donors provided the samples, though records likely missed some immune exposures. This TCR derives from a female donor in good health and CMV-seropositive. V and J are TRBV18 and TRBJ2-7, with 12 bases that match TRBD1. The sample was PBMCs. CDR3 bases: TGTGCCAGCTCACGGGACAGGGGGCTATTTCGCGAGCAGTACTTC. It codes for CASSRDRGLFREQYF.